Listed below are T cell receptor beta chains from one sample, sequenced in a study of blood T cell repertoires in COVID-19. This table comes from immunoSEQ multiplex PCR, and its TCRdb copy is limited to in-frame clones, with some not included. Of about 310,000 clones listed, approximately 87% were seen once; the top ten hold under 3%. Material: peripheral blood. The receptor source for this set is a woman aged 25 to 39 with COVID-19, enrolled during active disease. The CDR3 runs from the conserved cysteine through the conserved F or W. A D gene is named only where the DNA matches it firmly.

V gene,D gene,J gene,CDR3 DNA,CDR3 protein
TRBV29-1,TRBD2,TRBJ2-3,TGCAGCGTTGAAGTCGCGGGAGTTAGCACAGATACGCAGTATTTT,CSVEVAGVSTDTQYF
TRBV24-1,TRBD2,TRBJ2-1,TGTGCCACCAGTGATTTGCAAGCGGGAGCGAATGAGCAGTTCTTC,CATSDLQAGANEQFF
TRBV5-6,.,TRBJ1-5,TGTGCCAGCAGCTTCGGCCAGGGGCTTCAGCCCCAGCATTTT,CASSFGQGLQPQHF
TRBV6-5,.,TRBJ1-2,TGTGCCAGCAGGCCTCCCACATATGGCTACACCTTC,CASRPPTYGYTF
TRBV9,.,TRBJ2-7,TGTGCCAGCAGCGTCACCTCGAGCAACGAGCAGTACTTC,CASSVTSSNEQYF
TRBV28,TRBD1,TRBJ1-5,TGTGCCAGCAGTGTACCACAGGGGCGAGAGGGTCAGCCCCAGCATTTT,CASSVPQGREGQPQHF
TRBV6-1,TRBD1,TRBJ1-4,TGTGCCAGCAGTGAAACAGGGGGCGCTGGGTCGGGTGAAAAACTGTTTTTT,CASSETGGAGSGEKLFF
TRBV6-1,.,TRBJ1-5,TGTGCCAGCAGTGATGTTCGTAACAGATTAAGCAATCAGCCCCAGCATTTT,CASSDVRNRLSNQPQHF
TRBV5-1,TRBD1,TRBJ1-5,TGCGCCAGCACAAGGACAGGGGGCTTCGATAAGGGCAATCAGCCCCAGCATTTT,CASTRTGGFDKGNQPQHF
TRBV9,TRBD1,TRBJ1-4,TGTGCCAGCAGCTTGACAGGGGAACGAGCTAATGAAAAACTGTTTTTT,CASSLTGERANEKLFF
TRBV7-5,.,TRBJ1-1,TGTGTCAGAAGCGACGGACAGATGAACACTGAAGCTTTCTTT,CVRSDGQMNTEAFF
TRBV5-4,TRBD1,TRBJ2-3,TGTGCCAGCAGCCGGGGGGGACAGGGGGCCGAAGATACGCAGTATTTT,CASSRGGQGAEDTQYF
TRBV19,TRBD1,TRBJ1-5,TGTGCCAGTAGTAGACAGGGGGCGAATCAGCCCCAGCATTTT,CASSRQGANQPQHF